Each of the 31 T cell receptor beta chains below was sequenced from the same sample in a study of blood T cell repertoires in COVID-19. The method was immunoSEQ multiplex PCR; TCRdb's version includes in-frame clones alone and lacks a portion of them. The sample has about 250,000 clones, about 87% seen once. Material for sequencing was PBMCs or T cells enriched from blood (not recorded which). These receptors all come from a woman in her 50s who had recovered from COVID-19.

This chain connects TRBV28 to TRBJ1-4; 7 nucleotides agree with TRBD1. Germline V gene data show CDR1 as MDHEN and CDR2 as SYDVKM. The J segment lost 7 bases and the V segment lost 3 bases, leaving 5 bases of the junction unmatched. There are 14 residues in the CDR3. CDR3 in DNA: TGTGCCAGCAGTTTGGACAGGCGAGGTGAAAAACTGTTTTTT. Translated: CASSLDRRGEKLFF.

J is TRBJ2-7 and V is TRBV4-2; the D gene is possibly TRBD1 (6 bases). V gave up 0 bases and J gave up 3 bases, with 15 bases separating them. The CDR3 has 16 amino acids. Germline V lookup: CDR1 LGHNA, CDR2 YNFKEQ. DNA for the CDR3: TGTGCCAGCAGCCAAGATCCCAGGGGTTTAAGCTACGAGCAGTACTTC. This sequence encodes CASSQDPRGLSYEQYF.

The chain carries TRBV28 and TRBJ1-4; 11 positions agree with TRBD1. Germline V gene data show CDR1 as MDHEN and CDR2 as SYDVKM. The J segment lost 7 bases and the V segment lost 0 bases, leaving 1 base of the junction unmatched. The CDR3 covers 15 residues. The CDR3 here is CASSLWGQGGEKLFF. The CDR3 DNA sequence: TGTGCCAGCAGTTTATGGGGACAGGGGGGTGAAAAACTGTTTTTT.

In DNA form, the CDR3 reads TGTGCCAGCAGCCTGGGACTCAACACCGGGGAGCTGTTTTTT. This translates into CASSLGLNTGELFF. The V gene is TRBV7-3, the J gene TRBJ2-2, with D possibly matching TRBD2 (6 bases). The CDR3 has 14 amino acids. Germline V CDR1 and CDR2: SGHTA, FQGTGA. Deletions cut 5 bases from V and 2 bases from J, with 9 bases between.

The chain combines TRBV18 with TRBJ1-6; TRBD1 matches at 11 bases. Germline V gene lookup returns CDR1 KGHSH and CDR2 LQKENI. The CDR3 extends over 19 amino acids. The V segment lost 3 bases and the J segment 5 bases; nucleotides outside the gene matches: 12. CDR3 residues: CASSPLEFGTGGNNSPLHF. The CDR3 coding sequence is TGTGCCAGCTCACCGCTTGAGTTCGGGACAGGGGGTAATAATTCACCCCTCCACTTT.

The chain recombines TRBV7-9 with TRBJ2-7, with 9 nucleotides matching TRBD1. Trimming cost V 5 bases and J 0 bases; bases outside gene matches: 14. The CDR3 has 18 residues. In germline, CDR1 is SEHNR, CDR2 FQNEAQ (reference sequence). As DNA, the CDR3 is TGTGCCAGCAGCCCCAGTCCCCGGGGACAGGGACGCTCCTACGAGCAGTACTTC. Its translation is CASSPSPRGQGRSYEQYF.

The chain is built from TRBV18 and TRBJ1-5; D might be TRBD1 (6 bases). The CDR3 is 15 amino acids. The V end lost 6 bases, the J end lost 2 bases, and 14 bases lay between the germline ends. Looked up from germline, CDR1 is KGHSH and CDR2 is LQKENI. The CDR3 here is CASSPGARGNQPQHF. The CDR3 DNA is TGTGCCAGCTCTCCAGGGGCTCGGGGCAATCAGCCCCAGCATTTT. Drawing the rest from reference TRBV18 and TRBJ1-5, the complete variable domain is NAGVMQNPRHLVRRRGQEARLRCSPMKGHSHVYWYRQLPEEGLKFMVYLQKENIIDESGMPKERFSAEFPKEGPSILRIQQVVRGDSAAYFCASSPGARGNQPQHFGDGTRLSIL.

The table lists this clone with a count of one. The chain carries TRBV7-9 and TRBJ1-2; D perhaps matches TRBD1 (5 bases). Per the germline V gene, CDR1 is SEHNR and CDR2 is FQNEAQ (reference sequence). This CDR3 region has 14 residues. With 2 bases removed from V and 1 base from J, the gap between germline ends came to 8 bases. This CDR3 reads CASSLSQGNYGYTF. CDR3 sequence (DNA): TGTGCCAGCAGCTTAAGCCAGGGTAACTATGGCTACACCTTC.

CDR3 sequence (DNA): TGTGCCAGCTCACCACGGCAGGGGAATGAGGGCTACACCTTC. Protein product: CASSPRQGNEGYTF. This sequence joins TRBV18 and TRBJ1-2; possibly TRBD1 for D (6 bases). Germline V CDR1 and CDR2: KGHSH, LQKENI. V lost 1 base, J lost 8 bases, and 14 bases lay in between. The CDR3 has 14 residues.

The chain employs TRBV16 and TRBJ2-1; possibly TRBD2 for D (5 bases). V shed 0 bases and J shed 4 bases, with 7 bases lying between them. This CDR3 has 14 residues. Germline lookup yields CDR1 KGHSY and CDR2 FQNENV. This CDR3 reads CASSQSRGYNEQFF. CDR3 coding DNA: TGTGCCAGCAGCCAATCCCGCGGGTACAATGAGCAGTTCTTC.

This chain uses TRBV10-3 with TRBJ1-2; 10 bases are a match to TRBD1. This CDR3 is built from 12 residues. Germline V CDR1 and CDR2: ENHRY, SYGVKD. J lost 4 bases, V lost 9 bases, and 2 bases had no gene match. The DNA of the CDR3 is TGTGCCATGGGGACAGGGGCCTATGGCTACACCTTC. The encoded protein is CAMGTGAYGYTF.

The chain recombines TRBV28 with TRBJ1-2; no clear D. From germline, CDR1 is MDHEN and CDR2 SYDVKM. Trimming took off 4 bases at V and 8 bases at J, with 8 bases between the two ends. The CDR3 covers 11 residues. The CDR3 loop is CASSSELGYTF. CDR3 sequence (DNA): TGTGCCAGCAGTTCGGAGTTGGGCTACACCTTC.

V usage is TRBV6-2 or TRBV6-3 and J usage is TRBJ2-3, with D perhaps matching TRBD1 (6 bases). This CDR3 contains 17 residues. Per germline, CDR1 MNHEY and CDR2 SVGEGT. V lost 1 base, J lost 4 bases, and 18 bases lay in between. The CDR3: CASSYWGSRGRSDTQYF. The CDR3 DNA sequence: TGTGCCAGCAGTTACTGGGGGAGTAGGGGGAGATCAGATACGCAGTATTTT.

This chain joins TRBV5-4 and TRBJ2-5; 10 bases are a match to TRBD1. CDR1 is SGHNT and CDR2 is YYREEE in the germline V gene (reference sequence). There are 15 residues in the CDR3. Trimming at V came to 4 bases and at J to 5 bases, leaving 8 bases not matched to a gene. The CDR3 DNA reads TGTGCCAGCAGCCTCCGGGACAGGGGAAAGGAGACCCAGTACTTC. It encodes CASSLRDRGKETQYF.

The chain carries TRBV19 and TRBJ2-1, with no clear D. This CDR3 spans 12 amino acids. The germline V gene encodes CDR1 LNHDA and CDR2 SQIVND (reference sequence). V lost 1 base and J 9 bases, leaving 7 bases between the germline ends. CDR3 nucleotide sequence: TGTGCCAGTAGTATAGGGTGGGCTGAGCAGTTCTTC. It codes for CASSIGWAEQFF.

The chain couples TRBV5-1 to TRBJ2-2; 7 nucleotides agree with TRBD1. This CDR3 has 15 residues. Germline V gene data show CDR1 as SGHRS and CDR2 as YFSETQ. V lost 3 bases and J lost 2; bases outside the gene matches: 4. The DNA for the CDR3 is TGCGCCAGCAGCTCGGGACAGACAAACACCGGGGAGCTGTTTTTT. Its translation is CASSSGQTNTGELFF.

The chain has TRBV10-3 and TRBJ2-4; TRBD2 agrees at 16 bases. Germline V gene lookup returns CDR1 ENHRY and CDR2 SYGVKD. The CDR3 has 17 residues. Losses at the gene ends were 2 bases for V and 8 bases for J; bases not matched to a gene: 6. The CDR3 bases are TGTGCCATCAGTGAGCAGGGACTAGCGGGAGGGCGGGACATTCAGTACTTC. This sequence encodes CAISEQGLAGGRDIQYF.

The chain has TRBV7-9 and TRBJ2-1; 11 bases are a match to TRBD1. V shed 4 bases, J shed 7 bases, and the junction held 3 bases outside the gene matches. Germline CDR1 reads SEHNR; CDR2 reads FQNEAQ (reference sequence). CDR3 length: 14 amino acids. CDR3 DNA: TGTGCCAGCAGCTCAGGACAGGGGGCGAATGAGCAGTTCTTC. Translated: CASSSGQGANEQFF.

The V and J genes are TRBV4-2 and TRBJ2-2; 11 bases fit TRBD2. In germline, CDR1 is LGHNA, CDR2 YNFKEQ. The ends lost 0 bases at V and 9 bases at J; junction bases unmatched: 6. The CDR3 totals 16 residues. CDR3 sequence reads: CASSQETSGILRELFF. CDR3 sequence (DNA): TGTGCCAGCAGCCAAGAGACTAGCGGGATCCTCAGGGAGCTGTTTTTT.

The chain links TRBV28 to TRBJ1-2, with 8 bases lining up with TRBD1. The ends lost 10 bases at V and 4 bases at J; junction bases unmatched: 8. The length of the CDR3 is 13 residues. Germline V lookup: CDR1 MDHEN, CDR2 SYDVKM. This CDR3 is CAIKSGTGYGYTF. The CDR3 DNA reads TGTGCCATAAAGTCCGGGACAGGCTATGGCTACACCTTC.

This clone has just one count. V usage is TRBV7-3 and J usage is TRBJ2-5, with D unclear. The CDR3 loop spans 15 amino acids. From germline, CDR1 is SGHTA and CDR2 FQGTGA. V was pared by 5 bases and J by 4 bases, with 17 bases between. As DNA, the CDR3 is TGTGCCAGCAGCCAACGGCACAGCTTCGGAGAGACCCAGTACTTC. Translating it yields CASSQRHSFGETQYF.

The gene calls are TRBV7-2 and TRBJ2-4; perhaps TRBD2 as D (6 bases). V lost 1 base to trimming and J lost 15 bases, with 16 bases between them. The CDR3 totals 13 residues. Germline V gene lookup returns CDR1 SGHTA and CDR2 FQGNSA. As DNA, the CDR3 is TGTGCCAGCAGCTTAGTTTCAGCGGGTTGGCCGTACTTC. This codes for CASSLVSAGWPYF.

V usage is TRBV5-1 and J usage is TRBJ2-3; 14 bases align to TRBD2. This CDR3 has 18 residues. With V trimmed by 4 bases and J by 1 base, 8 bases remained unmatched. The V gene's germline CDR1 is SGHRS and CDR2 YFSETQ. CDR3 coding DNA: TGCGCCAGCAGCCCGGGACTAGCGGGAGTCCGTGGCACAGATACGCAGTATTTT. As protein: CASSPGLAGVRGTDTQYF.

In the case of this clone: Other DNA sequences in the sample encode the same CDR3. The chain recombines TRBV28 with TRBJ1-1; 10 nucleotides match TRBD1. Looked up from germline, CDR1 is MDHEN and CDR2 is SYDVKM. The CDR3 is made up of 15 amino acids. V dropped 5 bases and J dropped 4; count of bases not matched to a gene: 7. CDR3 DNA: TGTGCCAGCAGTCCCCCCGGGACAGGGGTCACTGAAGCTTTCTTT. It yields the protein CASSPPGTGVTEAFF.

This sequence joins TRBV9 and TRBJ2-1, with 9 nucleotides matching TRBD2. Per germline, CDR1 SGDLS and CDR2 YYNGEE. The length of the CDR3 is 15 residues. V lost 0 bases, J lost 8 bases, and 6 bases stayed unmatched. The CDR3: CASSVVAGVVYEQFF. The CDR3 bases are TGTGCCAGCAGCGTAGTAGCGGGAGTTGTGTATGAGCAGTTCTTC.

CDR3 DNA sequence: TGTGCCAGCAGTCCCCTCGAGTCAGGGGCCAACGTCCTGACTTTC. This encodes CASSPLESGANVLTF. The chain has TRBV27 and TRBJ2-6; no reliable D call. Trimming pared 5 bases from V and 4 bases from J, leaving 12 bases between. Germline loops: CDR1 MNHEY, CDR2 SMNVEV (reference sequence). The CDR3 runs 15 residues.

The chain recombines TRBV9 with TRBJ1-2; TRBD1 matches at 7 bases. Trimming cost V 3 bases and J 4 bases; bases outside gene matches: 9. The CDR3 has 15 residues. CDR1 and CDR2 from the germline V gene are SGDLS and YYNGEE. The CDR3 reads CASSGYRDSIYGYTF. The DNA for the CDR3 is TGTGCCAGCAGCGGATACCGGGACAGCATCTATGGCTACACCTTC.

V usage is TRBV28 and J usage is TRBJ2-5, with TRBD2 matching over 8 bases. This CDR3 region has 14 residues. Germline V gene sequence: CDR1 MDHEN, CDR2 SYDVKM. The junction had 9 bases not matched to a gene; V was cut back by 7 bases and J by 5 bases. DNA for the CDR3: TGTGCCAGCACCCCGGGAGGGGCTCGGGAGACCCAGTACTTC. It encodes CASTPGGARETQYF.

The chain recombines TRBV2 with TRBJ1-3, with TRBD1 identical over 9 bases. Germline values: CDR1 SNHLY, CDR2 FYNNEI. The CDR3 spans 16 residues. The junction had 5 bases not matched to a gene; V was cut back by 2 bases and J by 3 bases. The CDR3 spells CASSELGQGVGNTIYF. The DNA for the CDR3 is TGTGCCAGCAGTGAACTGGGACAGGGTGTTGGAAACACCATATATTTT.

The rearrangement uses TRBV28 and TRBJ2-7; perhaps TRBD2 as D (5 bases). V lost 2 bases to trimming and J lost 4 bases, with 6 bases between them. The CDR3 spans 12 residues. From germline, CDR1 is MDHEN and CDR2 SYDVKM. The CDR3 bases are TGTGCCAGCAGTTTAGAGCGGTACGAGCAGTACTTC. Its translation is CASSLERYEQYF. Full variable domain (outside the CDR3, taken from reference TRBV28 and TRBJ2-7): DVKVTQSSRYLVKRTGEKVFLECVQDMDHENMFWYRQDPGLGLRLIYFSYDVKMKEKGDIPEGYSVSREKKERFSLILESASTNQTSMYLCASSLERYEQYFGPGTRLTVT.

The J gene is TRBJ1-6, the V gene TRBV5-6, with 9 bases lining up with TRBD1. Trimming took 5 bases from V and 8 from J; bases not matched to a gene: 11. The CDR3 spans 16 residues. CDR1 and CDR2 from the germline V gene are SGHDT and YYEEEE. The chain's CDR3 is CASRRTGTGNYSPLHF. The CDR3 region has the DNA TGTGCCAGCAGACGTACCGGGACAGGGAACTATTCACCCCTCCACTTT.